This TCR beta chain was obtained from a study of T-cell reconstitution after alpha-beta-depleted transplantation in children. CDR3 size: 14 residues. Germline assignment: CDR1 SEHNR and CDR2 FQNEAQ (reference sequence). After removal of 1 base from V and 3 bases from J, the junction contained 1 base not matched to a gene. The authors prepared the TCRbeta library with unique molecular identifiers. TCRdb re-analysed the PCR reads in MiXCR, keeping a single row per CDR3 protein. This table holds 200,000 to 300,000 distinct CDR3 sequences, under 30% found once. The specimen comprised PBMCs, mostly from graft donor cells, sampled 360 days after TCRalphabeta/CD19-depleted stem cell transplant. The V call is TRBV7-9, the J call TRBJ1-2; TRBD1 aligns across 8 bases. The sequence derives from a female patient aged 2 to 10 who had a stem cell transplant for congenital amegakaryocytic thrombocytopenia, so the T cells may come from the graft donor. CDR3: CASSLGTGYYGYTF. CDR3 bases: TGTGCCAGCAGCTTAGGGACAGGGTACTATGGCTACACCTTC.